The rows below give T cell receptor beta chains drawn from one sample of a study of human T cells and chemical hapten exposure. From the RACE reads, TCRdb called clonotypes with MiXCR, one entry per CDR3 protein. The sample holds around 300,000 distinct CDR3 sequences, around 7.3% seen once. Sequencing was performed on whole blood, taken in connection with sensitization to the hapten diphenylcyclopropenone (DPC). All receptors derive from a man between 18 and 29 years old with alopecia areata. Some clones in this sample may be carry-over from other donors' samples. The CDR3 runs from the conserved cysteine through the conserved F or W. D genes are given only for firm matches. Not every row has a clone size; where given, it reads once, few, many or a size class.

J: TRBJ2-7; length: 13; size: few; V: TRBV6-2/TRBV6-3; D: NA; CDR3: CASSLSRGSEQYF; DNA: TGTGCCAGCAGTTTATCTAGGGGGTCCGAGCAGTACTTC
J: TRBJ2-3; length: 13; size: many; V: TRBV27; D: NA; CDR3: CASSPWITDTQYF; DNA: TGTGCCAGCAGTCCGTGGATCACAGATACGCAGTATTTT
J: TRBJ1-2; length: 15; size: NA; V: TRBV6-5; D: NA; CDR3: CASSYLDTANYGYTF; DNA: TGTGCCAGCAGTTACCTAGACACAGCCAACTATGGCTACACCTTC
J: TRBJ2-7; length: 15; size: NA; V: TRBV5-4; D: NA; CDR3: CASSLAGAGSYEQYF; DNA: TGTGCCAGCAGCTTGGCCGGGGCCGGCTCCTACGAGCAGTACTTC
J: TRBJ1-2; length: 16; size: NA; V: TRBV5-1; D: TRBD1; CDR3: CASSWDPTGSNYGYTF; DNA: TGCGCCAGCAGCTGGGACCCGACAGGGTCTAACTATGGCTACACCTTC
J: TRBJ2-7; length: 14; size: few; V: TRBV6-2/TRBV6-3; D: NA; CDR3: CASSYVLRGGEQYF; DNA: TGTGCCAGCAGCTATGTGCTGAGGGGTGGCGAGCAGTACTTC
J: TRBJ2-5; length: 16; size: few; V: TRBV28; D: NA; CDR3: CASSLPPGPPRETQYF; DNA: TGTGCCAGCAGTTTACCCCCGGGACCCCCTCGGGAGACCCAGTACTTC
J: TRBJ1-4; length: 17; size: NA; V: TRBV7-2; D: NA; CDR3: CASSLDRLGTKNEKLFF; DNA: TGTGCCAGCAGCTTAGATCGGCTGGGGACAAAGAATGAAAAACTGTTTTTT
J: TRBJ1-6; length: 15; size: NA; V: TRBV6-5; D: NA; CDR3: CASSPGDAEGSPLHF; DNA: TGTGCCAGCAGCCCGGGGGACGCGGAAGGTTCACCCCTCCACTTT
J: TRBJ2-1; length: 12; size: NA; V: TRBV20-1; D: NA; CDR3: CSARVPTYEQFF; DNA: TGCAGTGCTAGAGTTCCCACTTATGAGCAGTTCTTC
J: TRBJ1-5; length: 14; size: many; V: TRBV7-2; D: TRBD1; CDR3: CASSSGQGAKPQHF; DNA: TGTGCCAGCAGCTCCGGACAGGGGGCAAAGCCCCAGCATTTT
J: TRBJ1-6; length: 15; size: NA; V: TRBV10-3; D: TRBD1; CDR3: CAIRPQGVDNSPLHF; DNA: TGTGCCATCAGACCACAGGGGGTTGATAATTCACCCCTCCACTTT
J: TRBJ2-2; length: 16; size: NA; V: TRBV20-1; D: TRBD2; CDR3: CSARDSPGGGTGELFF; DNA: TGCAGTGCTAGAGATAGCCCGGGGGGAGGAACCGGGGAGCTGTTTTTT
J: TRBJ1-5; length: 14; size: many; V: TRBV3-1; D: NA; CDR3: CASSAWVSNQPQHF; DNA: TGTGCCAGCAGCGCCTGGGTCAGCAATCAGCCCCAGCATTTT
J: TRBJ1-5; length: 15; size: many; V: TRBV12-3/TRBV12-4; D: NA; CDR3: CASTQGYPSNQPQHF; DNA: TGTGCCAGCACTCAGGGGTACCCTAGCAATCAGCCCCAGCATTTT
J: TRBJ1-1; length: 13; size: few; V: TRBV4-2; D: NA; CDR3: CASSPRRGAEAFF; DNA: TGTGCCAGCAGCCCGCGGCGGGGGGCTGAAGCTTTCTTT
J: TRBJ2-5; length: 13; size: NA; V: TRBV28; D: NA; CDR3: CASSPTLQETQYF; DNA: TGTGCCAGCAGCCCGACCCTACAAGAGACCCAGTACTTC
J: TRBJ2-3; length: 15; size: few; V: TRBV5-6; D: TRBD1; CDR3: CASRLGQYHTDTQYF; DNA: TGTGCCAGCAGGTTGGGACAGTACCACACAGATACGCAGTATTTT
J: TRBJ2-1; length: 16; size: few; V: TRBV7-2; D: TRBD2; CDR3: CASSLVVGLPNNEQFF; DNA: TGTGCCAGCAGCTTAGTAGTGGGACTACCAAACAATGAGCAGTTCTTC
J: TRBJ2-5; length: 15; size: NA; V: TRBV11-2; D: NA; CDR3: CASSSPGRFQETQYF; DNA: TGTGCCAGCAGCAGCCCGGGACGGTTCCAAGAGACCCAGTACTTC
J: TRBJ2-3; length: 12; size: NA; V: TRBV5-1; D: NA; CDR3: CASTADEGMQYF; DNA: TGCGCCAGCACCGCCGACGAGGGGATGCAGTATTTT
J: TRBJ1-2; length: 14; size: many; V: TRBV20-1; D: NA; CDR3: CSAERGSQNYGYTF; DNA: TGCAGTGCCGAGAGGGGTTCCCAAAACTATGGCTACACCTTC
J: TRBJ2-1; length: 18; size: NA; V: TRBV7-2; D: TRBD2; CDR3: CASSLGLAGGPNYNEQFF; DNA: TGTGCCAGCAGCTTAGGACTAGCGGGGGGACCGAACTACAATGAGCAGTTCTTC
J: TRBJ1-5; length: 15; size: many; V: TRBV15; D: NA; CDR3: CATSRDPHSNQPQHF; DNA: TGTGCCACCAGCAGAGATCCCCATAGCAATCAGCCCCAGCATTTT
J: TRBJ2-7; length: 15; size: NA; V: TRBV28; D: NA; CDR3: CASSFGRGRTYEQYF; DNA: TGTGCCAGCAGTTTCGGACGAGGGAGGACCTACGAGCAGTACTTC
J: TRBJ2-6; length: 16; size: few; V: TRBV4-3; D: NA; CDR3: CASSQDEATGANVLTF; DNA: TGCGCCAGCAGCCAAGACGAGGCTACTGGGGCCAACGTCCTGACTTTC
J: TRBJ2-3; length: 20; size: NA; V: TRBV20-1; D: NA; CDR3: CSARTPWAGRPVVHTDTQYF; DNA: TGCAGTGCTCGTACACCATGGGCGGGGAGGCCAGTCGTCCACACAGATACGCAGTATTTT
J: TRBJ2-5; length: 17; size: many; V: TRBV29-1; D: TRBD2; CDR3: CSAVGLAGDLYQETQYF; DNA: TGCAGCGCCGTAGGACTAGCGGGGGACCTGTACCAAGAGACCCAGTACTTC